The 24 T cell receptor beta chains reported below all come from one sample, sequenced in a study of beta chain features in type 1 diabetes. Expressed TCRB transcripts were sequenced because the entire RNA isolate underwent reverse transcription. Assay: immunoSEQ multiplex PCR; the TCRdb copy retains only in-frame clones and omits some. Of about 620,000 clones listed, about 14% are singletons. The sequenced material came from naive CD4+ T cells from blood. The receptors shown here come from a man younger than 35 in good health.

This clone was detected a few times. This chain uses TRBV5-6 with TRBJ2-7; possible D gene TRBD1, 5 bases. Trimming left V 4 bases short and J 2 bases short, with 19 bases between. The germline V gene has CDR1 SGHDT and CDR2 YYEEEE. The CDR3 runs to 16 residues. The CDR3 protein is CASSAFETARTYEQYF. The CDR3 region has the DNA TGTGCCAGCAGCGCTTTTGAGACAGCTCGGACCTACGAGCAGTACTTC.

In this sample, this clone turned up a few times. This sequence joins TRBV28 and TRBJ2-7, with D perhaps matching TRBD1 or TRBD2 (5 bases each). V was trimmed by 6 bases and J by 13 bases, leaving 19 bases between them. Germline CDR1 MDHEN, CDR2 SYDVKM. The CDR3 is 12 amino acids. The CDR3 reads CASSPPGTRAYF. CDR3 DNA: TGTGCCAGCAGCCCCCCAGGGACGAGAGCTTACTTC.

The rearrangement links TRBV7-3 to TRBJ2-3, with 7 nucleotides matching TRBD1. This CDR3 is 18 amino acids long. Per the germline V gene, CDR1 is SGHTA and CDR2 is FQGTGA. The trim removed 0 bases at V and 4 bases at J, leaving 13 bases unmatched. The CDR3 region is CASSLTSVRGDRADTQYF. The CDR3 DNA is TGTGCCAGCAGCTTAACGTCGGTTCGGGGCGACAGGGCAGATACGCAGTATTTT.

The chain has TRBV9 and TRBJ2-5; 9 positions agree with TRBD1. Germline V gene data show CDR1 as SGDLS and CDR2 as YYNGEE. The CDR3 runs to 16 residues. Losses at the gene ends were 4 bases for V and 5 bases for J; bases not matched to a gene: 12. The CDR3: CASSPRDRATRETQYF. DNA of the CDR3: TGTGCCAGCAGCCCTCGGGACAGGGCGACCAGGGAGACCCAGTACTTC.

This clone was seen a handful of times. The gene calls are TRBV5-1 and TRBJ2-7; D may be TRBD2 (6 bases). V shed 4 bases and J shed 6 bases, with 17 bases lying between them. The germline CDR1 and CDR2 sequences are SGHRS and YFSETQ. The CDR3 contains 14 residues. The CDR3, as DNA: TGCGCCAGCAGCCAGTGGAATGGGGGAGGCGAGCAGTACTTC. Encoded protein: CASSQWNGGGEQYF.

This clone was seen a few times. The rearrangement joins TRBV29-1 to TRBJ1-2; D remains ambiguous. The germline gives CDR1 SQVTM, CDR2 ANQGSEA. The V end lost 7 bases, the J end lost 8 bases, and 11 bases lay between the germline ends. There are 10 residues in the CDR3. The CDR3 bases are TGCAGCGCTGGGCAGAGGGGCTACACCTTC. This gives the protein CSAGQRGYTF.

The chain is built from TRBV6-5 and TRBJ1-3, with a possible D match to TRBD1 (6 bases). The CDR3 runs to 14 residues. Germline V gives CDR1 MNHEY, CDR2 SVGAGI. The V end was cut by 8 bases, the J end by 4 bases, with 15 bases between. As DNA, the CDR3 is TGTGCCAGCGGAAACAGGGTGTTGGGAAACACCATATATTTT. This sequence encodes CASGNRVLGNTIYF.

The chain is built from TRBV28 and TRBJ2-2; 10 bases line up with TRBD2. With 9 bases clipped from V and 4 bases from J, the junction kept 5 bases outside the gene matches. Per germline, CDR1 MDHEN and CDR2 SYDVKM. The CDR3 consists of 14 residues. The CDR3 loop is CASSLAGATGELFF. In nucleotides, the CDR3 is TGTGCCAGTTCGCTAGCGGGAGCCACCGGGGAGCTGTTTTTT.

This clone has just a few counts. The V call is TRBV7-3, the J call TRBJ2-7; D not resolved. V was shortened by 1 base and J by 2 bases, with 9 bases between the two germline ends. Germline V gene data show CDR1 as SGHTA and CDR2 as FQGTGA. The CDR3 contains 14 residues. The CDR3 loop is CASSLRGAPYEQYF. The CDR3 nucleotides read TGTGCCAGCAGCTTAAGGGGTGCCCCCTACGAGCAGTACTTC.

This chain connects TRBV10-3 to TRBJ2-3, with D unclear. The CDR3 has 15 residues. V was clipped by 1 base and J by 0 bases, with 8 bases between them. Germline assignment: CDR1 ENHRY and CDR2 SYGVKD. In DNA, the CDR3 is TGTGCCATCAGTGAGTTTTACACTAGCACAGATACGCAGTATTTT. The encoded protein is CAISEFYTSTDTQYF.

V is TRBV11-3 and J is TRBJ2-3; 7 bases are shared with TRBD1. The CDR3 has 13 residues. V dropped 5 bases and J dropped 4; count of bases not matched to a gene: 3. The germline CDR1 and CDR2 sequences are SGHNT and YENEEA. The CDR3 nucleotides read TGTGCCAGCAGCATACAGGGGTCAGATACGCAGTATTTT. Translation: CASSIQGSDTQYF.

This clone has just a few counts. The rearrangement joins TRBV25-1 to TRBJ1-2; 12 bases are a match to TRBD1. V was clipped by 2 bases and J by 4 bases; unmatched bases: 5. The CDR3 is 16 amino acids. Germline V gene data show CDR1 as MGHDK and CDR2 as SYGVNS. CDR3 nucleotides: TGTGCCAGCAGTGAACCCGGGACAGGGGGCATCTATGGCTACACCTTC. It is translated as CASSEPGTGGIYGYTF.

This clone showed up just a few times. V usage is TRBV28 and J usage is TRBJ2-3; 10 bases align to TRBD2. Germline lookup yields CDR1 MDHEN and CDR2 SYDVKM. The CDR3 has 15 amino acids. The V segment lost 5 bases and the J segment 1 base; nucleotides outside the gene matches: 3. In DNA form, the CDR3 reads TGTGCCAGCAGTCCTCTAGCGGGAGGCACAGATACGCAGTATTTT. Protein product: CASSPLAGGTDTQYF.

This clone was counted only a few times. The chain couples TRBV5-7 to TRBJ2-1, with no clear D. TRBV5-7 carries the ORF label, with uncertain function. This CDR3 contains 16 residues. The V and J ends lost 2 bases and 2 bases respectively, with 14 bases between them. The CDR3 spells CASSFPLRSPYNEQFF. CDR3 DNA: TGTGCCAGCAGCTTCCCTCTACGGTCCCCCTACAATGAGCAGTTCTTC.

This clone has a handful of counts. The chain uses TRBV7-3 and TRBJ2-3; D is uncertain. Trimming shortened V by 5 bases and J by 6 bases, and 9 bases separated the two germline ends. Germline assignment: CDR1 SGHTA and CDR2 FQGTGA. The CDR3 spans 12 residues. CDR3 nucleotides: TGTGCCAGCAGCAAAGGGTCGGATACGCAGTATTTT. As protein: CASSKGSDTQYF.

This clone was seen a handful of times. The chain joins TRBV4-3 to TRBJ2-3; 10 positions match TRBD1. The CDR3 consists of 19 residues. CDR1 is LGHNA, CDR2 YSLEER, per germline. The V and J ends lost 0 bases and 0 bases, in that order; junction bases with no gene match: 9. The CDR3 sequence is CASSQDYRRQGASTDTQYF. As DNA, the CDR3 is TGCGCCAGCAGCCAAGATTATCGGCGACAGGGGGCGAGCACAGATACGCAGTATTTT.

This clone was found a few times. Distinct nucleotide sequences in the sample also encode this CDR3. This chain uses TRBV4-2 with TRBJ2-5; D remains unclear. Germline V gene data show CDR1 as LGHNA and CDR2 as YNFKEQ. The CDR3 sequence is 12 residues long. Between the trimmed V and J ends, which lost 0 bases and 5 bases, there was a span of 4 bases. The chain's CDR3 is CASSQDRETQYF. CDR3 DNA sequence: TGTGCCAGCAGCCAAGATAGGGAGACCCAGTACTTC.

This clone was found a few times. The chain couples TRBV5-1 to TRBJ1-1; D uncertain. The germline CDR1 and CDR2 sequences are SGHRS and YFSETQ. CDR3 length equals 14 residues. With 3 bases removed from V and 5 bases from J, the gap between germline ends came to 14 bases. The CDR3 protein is CASSSEGIGTEAFF. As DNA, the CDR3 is TGCGCCAGCAGCTCTGAGGGAATAGGGACTGAAGCTTTCTTT.

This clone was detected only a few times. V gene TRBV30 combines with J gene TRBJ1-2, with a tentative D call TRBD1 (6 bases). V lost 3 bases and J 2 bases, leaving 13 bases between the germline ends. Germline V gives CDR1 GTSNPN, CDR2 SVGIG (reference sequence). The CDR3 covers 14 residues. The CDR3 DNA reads TGTGCCTGGAGGGTGAAGGGGGGGAACTATGGCTACACCTTC. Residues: CAWRVKGGNYGYTF.

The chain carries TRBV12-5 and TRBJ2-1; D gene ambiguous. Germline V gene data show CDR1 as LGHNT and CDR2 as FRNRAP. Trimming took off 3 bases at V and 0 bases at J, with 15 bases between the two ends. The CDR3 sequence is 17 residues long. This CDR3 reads CASGFAPGFSSYNEQFF. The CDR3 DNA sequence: TGTGCTAGTGGTTTTGCTCCCGGGTTCAGCTCCTACAATGAGCAGTTCTTC.

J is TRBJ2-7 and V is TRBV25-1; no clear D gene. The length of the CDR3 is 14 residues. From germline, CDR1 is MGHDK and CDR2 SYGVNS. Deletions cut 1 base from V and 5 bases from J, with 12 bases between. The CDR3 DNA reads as TGTGCCAGCAGTGAATTCCCAGGAGCGAACGAGCAGTACTTC. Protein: CASSEFPGANEQYF.

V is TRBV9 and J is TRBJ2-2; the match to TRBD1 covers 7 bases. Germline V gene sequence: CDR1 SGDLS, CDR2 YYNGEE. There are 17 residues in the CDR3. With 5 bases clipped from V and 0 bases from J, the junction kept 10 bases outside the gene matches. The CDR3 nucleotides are TGTGCCAGCAGGGCCCGGGACAGTAAATCGAACACCGGGGAGCTGTTTTTT. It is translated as CASRARDSKSNTGELFF.

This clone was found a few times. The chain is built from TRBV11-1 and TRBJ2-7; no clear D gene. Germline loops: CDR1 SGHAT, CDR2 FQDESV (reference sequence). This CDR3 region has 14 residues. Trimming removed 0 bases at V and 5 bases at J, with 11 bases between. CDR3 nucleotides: TGTGCCAGCAGCTTAGCGGCCAGGAGTCACGAGCAGTACTTC. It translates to CASSLAARSHEQYF.

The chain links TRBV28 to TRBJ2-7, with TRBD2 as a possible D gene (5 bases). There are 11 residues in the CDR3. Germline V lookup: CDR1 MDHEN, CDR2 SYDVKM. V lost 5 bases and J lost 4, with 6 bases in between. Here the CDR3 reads CASSRRYEQYF. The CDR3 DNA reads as TGTGCCAGCAGTAGGAGGTACGAGCAGTACTTC.